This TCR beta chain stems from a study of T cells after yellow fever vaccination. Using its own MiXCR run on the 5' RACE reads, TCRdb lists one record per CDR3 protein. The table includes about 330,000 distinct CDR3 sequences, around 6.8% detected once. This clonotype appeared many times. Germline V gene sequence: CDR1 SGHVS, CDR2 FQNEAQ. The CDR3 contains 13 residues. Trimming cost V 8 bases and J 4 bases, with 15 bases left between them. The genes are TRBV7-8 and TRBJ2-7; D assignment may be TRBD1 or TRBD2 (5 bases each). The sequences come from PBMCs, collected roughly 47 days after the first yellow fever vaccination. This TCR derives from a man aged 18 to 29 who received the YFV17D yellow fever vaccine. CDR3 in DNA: TGTGCCAGCTCGGGACGGATCGCGTACGAGCAGTACTTC. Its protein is CASSGRIAYEQYF.